This T cell receptor (beta chain) was observed in a study of T cells after yellow fever vaccination. Study details: Those fractions that held only low numbers of cells were prepared using the SMART-Seq v4 Ultra Low Input RNA kit.

This clonotype was counted at least ten times. TCRdb re-analysed the 5' RACE reads in MiXCR, keeping a single row per CDR3 protein. The sample contains a few hundred thousand distinct CDR3 sequences, roughly 6.8% of which appear only once. With 5 bases clipped from V and 0 bases from J, the junction kept 1 base outside the gene matches. The CDR3 has 14 residues. Germline CDR1 is SGHTA and CDR2 is FQGNSA. The chain couples TRBV7-2 to TRBJ2-7; 10 bases agree with TRBD2. The sequence came from a man in his late teens or twenties who received the YFV17D yellow fever vaccine. The sample in question was PBMCs, obtained roughly 46 days after the first yellow fever vaccination. The CDR3 loop is CASSPSGGSYEQYF. In nucleotides, the CDR3 is TGTGCCAGCAGCCCTAGCGGGGGCTCCTACGAGCAGTACTTC.